What follows are 10 T cell receptor beta chains derived from one specimen sequenced in a study of a mutant IDH1 vaccine in newly diagnosed glioma. No cognate antigen is known for these TCRs. Time point of the sample: week 35, safety follow-up. What each vaccine dose contained was 300 ug of mutant IDH1 20-mer peptide, accompanied by topical imiquimod. Profiling relied on immunoSEQ multiplex PCR, and the TCRdb table lists in-frame clones only, not all of them. The sample has 40,000 to 45,000 clones, approximately 83% seen once; the top ten hold over 4.5%. This specimen was PBMCs, taken from a glioma patient whose treatment included an IDH1 peptide vaccine. The receptors were sampled from a woman aged 45-60 years with glioma.

The chain is built from TRBV28 and TRBJ2-7; a possible D gene is TRBD2 (6 bases). This CDR3 has 15 amino acids. The V end lost 6 bases, the J end lost 4 bases, and 19 bases lay between the germline ends. CDR1 and CDR2 from the germline V gene are MDHEN and SYDVKM. The CDR3 DNA follows: TGTGCCAGCAGCAGGCCCTCCACCGGGGGATACGAGCAGTACTTC. This sequence encodes CASSRPSTGGYEQYF.

The J gene is TRBJ2-7, the V gene TRBV6-1; D is possibly TRBD1 or TRBD2 (5 bases each). The CDR3 is made up of 14 amino acids. Trimming took 4 bases from V and 0 from J, leaving 10 bases between them. Germline V gives CDR1 MNHNS, CDR2 SASEGT. In DNA, the CDR3 is TGTGCCAGCAGTGCCCGGGACGGCTCCTACGAGCAGTACTTC. This encodes CASSARDGSYEQYF.

The chain joins TRBV19 to TRBJ1-2, with TRBD1 as a possible D gene (6 bases). V was clipped by 5 bases and J by 8 bases, with 15 bases between them. Germline V gene sequence: CDR1 LNHDA, CDR2 SQIVND (reference sequence). The CDR3 contains 13 residues. CDR3 bases: TGTGCCAGTAGTTACAGGGAAAGGAAGGGCTACACCTTC. Protein: CASSYRERKGYTF. Combining the CDR3 with reference TRBV19 and TRBJ1-2 gives the whole variable domain DGGITQSPKYLFRKEGQNVTLSCEQNLNHDAMYWYRQDPGQGLRLIYYSQIVNDFQKGDIAEGYSVSREKKESFPLTVTSAQKNPTAFYLCASSYRERKGYTFGSGTRLTVV.

This chain joins TRBV29-1 and TRBJ2-3; D possibly corresponds to TRBD2 (5 bases). The V gene's germline CDR1 is SQVTM and CDR2 ANQGSEA. The CDR3 sequence is 15 residues long. V was shortened by 1 base and J by 1 base, with 12 bases between the two germline ends. The CDR3 region is CSVEGQQRGTDTQYF. As DNA, the CDR3 is TGCAGCGTTGAAGGACAACAGAGGGGCACAGATACGCAGTATTTT.

This chain uses TRBV7-2 with TRBJ1-4; D call uncertain. The CDR3 runs 15 residues. V was shortened by 2 bases and J by 0 bases, with 7 bases between the two germline ends. Germline loops: CDR1 SGHTA, CDR2 FQGNSA. CDR3 residues: CASSLSSTTNEKLFF. The DNA for the CDR3 is TGTGCCAGCAGCTTATCGAGCACAACTAATGAAAAACTGTTTTTT.

This clone appeared a few times. J is TRBJ1-1 and V is TRBV11-3; D is undetermined. V was trimmed by 3 bases and J by 3 bases, leaving 8 bases between them. The germline CDR1 and CDR2 sequences are SGHNT and YENEEA. There are 13 residues in the CDR3. This chain's CDR3 is CASSFPQYTEAFF. The CDR3 region has the DNA TGTGCCAGCAGCTTCCCGCAGTACACTGAAGCTTTCTTT.

V usage is TRBV7-2 and J usage is TRBJ1-1; the D is unclear. Trimming removed 1 base from V and 2 bases from J, with 11 bases in between. In germline, CDR1 is SGHTA, CDR2 FQGNSA. The CDR3 is made up of 15 amino acids. CDR3: CASSLDSGINTEAFF. Here the CDR3 DNA reads TGTGCCAGCAGCTTAGATTCAGGCATAAACACTGAAGCTTTCTTT.

The rearrangement links TRBV5-1 to TRBJ2-1; a weak D match, TRBD2 (6 bases). This CDR3 region has 15 residues. Per germline, CDR1 SGHRS and CDR2 YFSETQ. Between the trimmed V and J ends, which lost 2 bases and 4 bases, there was a span of 13 bases. The DNA for the CDR3 is TGCGCCAGCAGCTTAGGGAGGAGAGGGTACAATGAGCAGTTCTTC. Its protein is CASSLGRRGYNEQFF.

The chain recombines TRBV7-8 with TRBJ2-6; D is unresolved. This CDR3 contains 15 residues. Trimming left V 2 bases short and J 1 base short, with 6 bases between. Per germline, CDR1 SGHVS and CDR2 FQNEAQ. The CDR3 sequence is CASSLFKSGANVLTF. The CDR3 nucleotides read TGTGCCAGCAGCTTATTTAAGTCTGGGGCCAACGTCCTGACTTTC.

The chain joins TRBV30 to TRBJ1-1, with TRBD1 as a possible D gene (6 bases). This CDR3 region has 16 residues. Germline V gene data show CDR1 as GTSNPN and CDR2 as SVGIG (reference sequence). Trimming cost V 1 base and J 1 base, with 16 bases left between them. The chain's CDR3 is CAWSGDTFGRNTEAFF. The CDR3 nucleotides read TGTGCCTGGAGTGGGGACACTTTTGGAAGGAACACTGAAGCTTTCTTT.